The 26 T cell receptor beta chains below all came from one sample that was sequenced in a study of identifying expanded T cells in peripheral blood. Produced via immunoSEQ multiplex PCR; TCRdb's table is partial and in-frame only. This table holds approximately 100,000 clones, 85% to 90% found once. Source material: blood. These receptors came from a person aged 18 to 70 in good health.

This clone was found once. The chain couples TRBV7-9 to TRBJ1-1, with 8 bases identical to TRBD1. The CDR3 loop spans 15 amino acids. V trimming: 5 bases; J trimming: 4 bases; junction bases outside the gene matches: 9. Per germline, CDR1 SEHNR and CDR2 FQNEAQ (reference sequence). CDR3 sequence (DNA): TGTGCCAGCAGCCCAAGGACAGGGCTGGTCACTGAAGCTTTCTTT. Translation: CASSPRTGLVTEAFF. The entire variable domain, with the rest obtained from reference TRBV7-9 and TRBJ1-1, is as follows: DTGVSQNPRHKITKRGQNVTFRCDPISEHNRLYWYRQTLGQGPEFLTYFQNEAQLEKSRLLSDRFSAERPKGSFSTLEIQRTEQGDSAMYLCASSPRTGLVTEAFFGQGTRLTVV.

This sequence joins TRBV4-3 and TRBJ1-2; no clear D gene. The CDR3 totals 15 residues. Germline V CDR1 and CDR2: LGHNA, YSLEER. The germline V and J ends were trimmed by 4 bases and 1 base, with 13 bases remaining between them. The CDR3 spells CASSLDSRVNYGYTF. The CDR3 DNA follows: TGCGCCAGCAGCCTTGACTCCAGAGTTAACTATGGCTACACCTTC.

This rearrangement joins TRBV4-2 to TRBJ1-1; no reliable D call. V lost 1 base and J lost 2, with 5 bases in between. The CDR3 spans 13 residues. The germline V gene encodes CDR1 LGHNA and CDR2 YNFKEQ. CDR3 sequence (DNA): TGTGCCAGCAGCCAAGTCGCAAACACTGAAGCTTTCTTT. Translation gives CASSQVANTEAFF.

The rearrangement joins TRBV7-2 to TRBJ2-3, with D maybe TRBD2 (6 bases). Trimming stripped 8 bases from V and 2 bases from J, with 11 bases between. Germline assignment: CDR1 SGHTA and CDR2 FQGNSA. This CDR3 has 13 residues. The CDR3 sequence: CASGRGFTDTQYF. CDR3 sequence (DNA): TGTGCCAGCGGGCGGGGATTCACAGATACGCAGTATTTT. Looking up the rest from reference TRBV7-2 and TRBJ2-3 gives the full variable domain: GAGVSQSPSNKVTEKGKDVELRCDPISGHTALYWYRQSLGQGLEFLIYFQGNSAPDKSGLPSDRFSAERTGGSVSTLTIQRTQQEDSAVYLCASGRGFTDTQYFGPGTRLTVL.

V is TRBV2 and J is TRBJ1-2; D may be TRBD1 (5 bases). Germline V gene data show CDR1 as SNHLY and CDR2 as FYNNEI. Trimming removed 7 bases at V and 4 bases at J, with 19 bases between. The CDR3 loop spans 15 amino acids. CDR3 nucleotides: TGTGCCAGCACCGGGGGAGGGGCGGTCGGCTATGGCTACACCTTC. It codes for CASTGGGAVGYGYTF.

In its sample, this clone was seen a few times. The CDR3 region is CASSFIGFNYGYTF. CDR3 nucleotides: TGTGCCAGCAGCTTCATAGGTTTTAACTATGGCTACACCTTC. J is TRBJ1-2 and V is TRBV5-4; D is uncertain. Trimming cost V 2 bases and J 1 base, with 9 bases left between them. The V gene's germline CDR1 is SGHNT and CDR2 YYREEE (reference sequence). The CDR3 has 14 amino acids.

The rearrangement uses TRBV5-1 and TRBJ2-3; possible D gene TRBD1, 6 bases. V lost 10 bases to trimming and J lost 4 bases, with 19 bases between them. Germline CDR1 reads SGHRS; CDR2 reads YFSETQ. CDR3 length: 14 residues. CDR3 loop: CASLGGGGADTQYF. As DNA, the CDR3 is TGCGCCTCGCTGGGTGGGGGCGGCGCAGATACGCAGTATTTT.

This chain joins TRBV28 and TRBJ1-1; D uncertain. The V end was cut by 1 base, the J end by 7 bases, with 10 bases between. The V gene's germline CDR1 is MDHEN and CDR2 SYDVKM. The CDR3 is made up of 13 amino acids. The chain's CDR3 is CASSLFPSVEAFF. In DNA form, the CDR3 reads TGTGCCAGCAGTTTATTCCCCAGCGTTGAAGCTTTCTTT.

The rearrangement joins TRBV2 to TRBJ2-1, with TRBD2 matching over 9 bases. CDR3 length: 16 amino acids. With 1 base clipped from V and 8 bases from J, the junction kept 9 bases outside the gene matches. Germline V gene lookup returns CDR1 SNHLY and CDR2 FYNNEI. The CDR3 DNA sequence: TGTGCCAGCAGTGAAGTTTCGGCTAGCGGGGTTCATGAGCAGTTCTTC. Its translation: CASSEVSASGVHEQFF.

Concerning this clone itself: This specimen includes other DNA sequences encoding the same CDR3. The chain uses TRBV18 and TRBJ2-5; D uncertain. V lost 0 bases to trimming and J lost 1 base, with 6 bases between them. Germline V gives CDR1 KGHSH, CDR2 LQKENI. The CDR3 is made up of 14 amino acids. DNA of the CDR3: TGTGCCAGCTCACCACCCGCCCTCCAAGAGACCCAGTACTTC. Amino acid sequence: CASSPPALQETQYF.

V is TRBV5-1 and J is TRBJ2-5; the match to TRBD2 covers 11 bases. V lost 2 bases to trimming and J lost 5 bases; unmatched junction nucleotides: 5. The CDR3 runs to 15 residues. Germline CDR1 and CDR2: SGHRS and YFSETQ. The CDR3 DNA reads TGCGCCAGCAGCTTAACTAGCGGGGGTATGGAGACCCAGTACTTC. It specifies CASSLTSGGMETQYF.

This chain joins TRBV7-9 and TRBJ2-7; D might be TRBD1 (6 bases). CDR3 length equals 11 residues. Trimming removed 8 bases from V and 9 bases from J, with 14 bases in between. Germline V gives CDR1 SEHNR, CDR2 FQNEAQ (reference sequence). Written as DNA, the CDR3 is TGTGCCAGCCTGACAGGCTCCGGGCAGTACTTC. Its protein is CASLTGSGQYF.

This clone was counted only a few times. The rearrangement links TRBV10-3 to TRBJ2-3; TRBD2 agrees at 10 bases. V was clipped by 6 bases and J by 7 bases; unmatched bases: 7. Germline V lookup: CDR1 ENHRY, CDR2 SYGVKD. The CDR3 totals 14 residues. This chain's CDR3 is CAIRELAGYNTQYF. CDR3 coding DNA: TGTGCCATCAGGGAACTAGCGGGGTACAATACGCAGTATTTT.

This clone was counted a single time. The rearrangement uses TRBV11-2 and TRBJ1-6, with D unclear. Germline V gene sequence: CDR1 SGHAT, CDR2 FQNNGV. This CDR3 has 15 residues. Trimming pared 1 base from V and 6 bases from J, leaving 10 bases between. CDR3: CASSLVRRFNSPLHF. The CDR3 coding sequence is TGTGCCAGCAGCTTAGTACGTCGGTTTAATTCACCCCTCCACTTT.

The V call is TRBV4-1, the J call TRBJ2-3; D gene unclear. The length of the CDR3 is 18 residues. Per the germline V gene, CDR1 is MGHRA and CDR2 is YSYEKL. V lost 0 bases to trimming and J lost 1 base, with 17 bases between them. CDR3 protein: CASSQDPARADRTDTQYF. As DNA, the CDR3 is TGCGCCAGCAGCCAAGACCCCGCTAGGGCAGATCGCACAGATACGCAGTATTTT.

This clone was picked up one time. The chain is built from TRBV6-5 and TRBJ2-3, with 7 bases matching TRBD2. Per the germline V gene, CDR1 is MNHEY and CDR2 is SVGAGI. V dropped 4 bases and J dropped 1; count of bases not matched to a gene: 8. The CDR3 contains 16 residues. CDR3 protein: CASSFSRSGGTDTQYF. DNA of the CDR3: TGTGCCAGCAGTTTCTCAAGAAGCGGGGGCACAGATACGCAGTATTTT.

The chain uses TRBV9 and TRBJ1-6; 7 bases line up with TRBD1. V dropped 8 bases and J dropped 4; count of bases not matched to a gene: 6. Germline assignment: CDR1 SGDLS and CDR2 YYNGEE. CDR3 length equals 14 residues. The DNA for the CDR3 is TGTGCCAGTAGGGGACAGACTTATAATTCACCCCTCCACTTT. Translation: CASRGQTYNSPLHF.

A single count supports this clone. The chain carries TRBV15 and TRBJ1-1; D unresolved. In germline, CDR1 is LNHNV, CDR2 YYDKDF (reference sequence). The CDR3 has 13 amino acids. Trimming stripped 5 bases from V and 6 bases from J, with 13 bases between. Here the CDR3 DNA reads TGTGCCACCAGCTACCACACTGAACCTGAAGCTTTCTTT. This encodes CATSYHTEPEAFF.

The chain joins TRBV9 to TRBJ2-3, with 11 bases aligning to TRBD2. Germline loops: CDR1 SGDLS, CDR2 YYNGEE. The CDR3 has 17 amino acids. The junction had 7 bases not matched to a gene; V was cut back by 3 bases and J by 1 base. The CDR3 is CASSEPVAGGRTDTQYF. CDR3 bases: TGTGCCAGCAGCGAGCCGGTAGCGGGGGGGCGCACAGATACGCAGTATTTT.

The V call is TRBV7-9, the J call TRBJ1-3; D gene ambiguous. Germline V CDR1 and CDR2: SEHNR, FQNEAQ (reference sequence). The CDR3 is 12 amino acids. Trimming removed 5 bases from V and 1 base from J, with 3 bases in between. The CDR3 sequence is CASSTSGNTIYF. The CDR3 region has the DNA TGTGCCAGCAGCACATCTGGAAACACCATATATTTT.

CDR3 protein: CASSLRGPYEKLFF. The CDR3 nucleotides read TGTGCCAGTAGCTTACGGGGCCCGTATGAAAAACTGTTTTTT. V and J are TRBV19 and TRBJ1-4; tentative D call: TRBD1 (5 bases). Germline V gene data show CDR1 as LNHDA and CDR2 as SQIVND (reference sequence). V dropped 6 bases and J dropped 6 bases, with 14 bases sitting between them. CDR3 length: 14 residues. Using reference TRBV19 and TRBJ1-4 for the parts outside the CDR3, the full variable domain is DGGITQSPKYLFRKEGQNVTLSCEQNLNHDAMYWYRQDPGQGLRLIYYSQIVNDFQKGDIAEGYSVSREKKESFPLTVTSAQKNPTAFYLCASSLRGPYEKLFFGSGTQLSVL.

This chain connects TRBV5-4 to TRBJ2-2; D unclear. With 2 bases removed from V and 3 bases from J, the gap between germline ends came to 11 bases. The CDR3 loop spans 15 amino acids. Germline CDR1 is SGHNT and CDR2 is YYREEE (reference sequence). The CDR3 loop is CASSLVGLDTGELFF. The CDR3 nucleotides read TGTGCCAGCAGCTTAGTTGGGTTAGACACCGGGGAGCTGTTTTTT. The whole variable domain, remainder taken from reference TRBV5-4 and TRBJ2-2, is ETGVTQSPTHLIKTRGQQVTLRCSSQSGHNTVSWYQQALGQGPQFIFQYYREEENGRGNFPPRFSGLQFPNYSSELNVNALELDDSALYLCASSLVGLDTGELFFGEGSRLTVL.

This chain uses TRBV7-2 with TRBJ2-1, with no clear D. Deletions cut 1 base from V and 9 bases from J, with 19 bases between. Germline CDR1 SGHTA, CDR2 FQGNSA. The CDR3 totals 16 residues. The CDR3 loop reads CASSLGAATMLGEQFF. DNA of the CDR3: TGTGCCAGCAGCTTAGGTGCAGCTACCATGTTGGGTGAGCAGTTCTTC.

This sequence joins TRBV6-6 and TRBJ1-2, with D hard to call. The CDR3 runs 12 residues. Germline values: CDR1 MNHNY, CDR2 SVGAGI (reference sequence). Trimming pared 10 bases from V and 6 bases from J, leaving 15 bases between. DNA for the CDR3: TGTGCCACGGGCGGGTGGGTGGATGGCTACACCTTC. As protein: CATGGWVDGYTF.

The chain links TRBV18 to TRBJ1-5; 7 nucleotides agree with TRBD1. Per germline, CDR1 KGHSH and CDR2 LQKENI. CDR3 size: 15 residues. J gave up 7 bases and V 3 bases, and 9 bases lay outside the gene matches. The CDR3 loop reads CASSPRQGSAQPQHF. CDR3 DNA sequence: TGTGCCAGCTCACCTCGACAGGGATCAGCGCAGCCCCAGCATTTT.

The V call is TRBV4-3, the J call TRBJ2-7; D is undetermined. V dropped 0 bases and J dropped 4 bases, with 13 bases sitting between them. The CDR3 sequence is 15 residues long. Germline V gene data show CDR1 as LGHNA and CDR2 as YSLEER. The CDR3 here is CASSQDASSRYEQYF. In DNA, the CDR3 is TGCGCCAGCAGCCAAGATGCAAGTAGCAGGTACGAGCAGTACTTC.